This is a list of T cell receptor beta chains from one sample in a study of PD-1 blockade in mismatch repair-deficient tumors. The repertoire was sequenced with immunoSEQ multiplex PCR; TCRdb's copy has only in-frame clones and lacks some. Among 85,000 to 130,000 clones, 82% were seen once, and the ten largest hold 6.3%. Sequences were derived from peripheral blood, sampled roughly 35 weeks after starting pembrolizumab. The source of these receptors is an adult with mismatch repair-deficient cancer. Each CDR3 is given with its conserved first and last residue. The order of the fields is V gene, D gene, J gene, clone size, CDR3 DNA, CDR3 protein. The D gene is left open where the match is weak. Only some rows state a clone size, as once, few, many or a class for expanded clones.

V gene: TRBV4-3
D gene: TRBD1
J gene: TRBJ2-6
clone size: NA
CDR3 DNA: TGCGCCAGCAGCCGCTTTGACAGGGGTGGGGCCAACGTCCTGACTTTC
CDR3 protein: CASSRFDRGGANVLTF

V gene: TRBV5-4
D gene: NA
J gene: TRBJ2-7
clone size: few
CDR3 DNA: TGTGCCAGCAGCCCCCCGGGGGACCGCCGTCGGTACGAGCAGTACTTC
CDR3 protein: CASSPPGDRRRYEQYF

V gene: TRBV9
D gene: TRBD2
J gene: TRBJ2-5
clone size: NA
CDR3 DNA: TGTGCCAGCAGCGTAGGGGTCGGGACTATGGGCCGGGAGACCCAGTACTTC
CDR3 protein: CASSVGVGTMGRETQYF

V gene: TRBV7-2
D gene: TRBD2
J gene: TRBJ2-3
clone size: NA
CDR3 DNA: TGTGCCAGCAGCCAGACTAGCGGGAGAGTAGGTACGCAGTATTTT
CDR3 protein: CASSQTSGRVGTQYF

V gene: TRBV6-5
D gene: NA
J gene: TRBJ2-5
clone size: NA
CDR3 DNA: TGTGCCAGCAGTCGTGGAGATAGGGAGACCCAGTACTTC
CDR3 protein: CASSRGDRETQYF

V gene: TRBV5-1
D gene: NA
J gene: TRBJ1-1
clone size: NA
CDR3 DNA: TGCGCCAGCAGCCCACCCAACAGGGCGGGAAACACTGAAGCTTTCTTT
CDR3 protein: CASSPPNRAGNTEAFF

V gene: TRBV11-1
D gene: NA
J gene: TRBJ2-3
clone size: NA
CDR3 DNA: TGTGCCAGCAGCCCAGAAGGGGCGGGATCCCCCACAGATACGCAGTATTTT
CDR3 protein: CASSPEGAGSPTDTQYF

V gene: TRBV5-8
D gene: TRBD2
J gene: TRBJ2-1
clone size: NA
CDR3 DNA: TGTGCCAGCAGCTTAGGGACTAGCGCTTACAATGAGCAGTTCTTC
CDR3 protein: CASSLGTSAYNEQFF

V gene: TRBV9
D gene: TRBD1
J gene: TRBJ1-4
clone size: once
CDR3 DNA: TGTGCCAGCAGCCAGACAGGGACAACTAATGAAAAACTGTTTTTT
CDR3 protein: CASSQTGTTNEKLFF

V gene: TRBV18
D gene: TRBD2
J gene: TRBJ2-7
clone size: NA
CDR3 DNA: TGTGCCAGCTCGAGCGGGACTAGCGGGTCGGGGATCTACGAGCAGTACTTC
CDR3 protein: CASSSGTSGSGIYEQYF